This T cell receptor (beta chain) was retrieved from a study of Tregs in tolerant kidney transplant recipients. General study results and limits: Expanding Tregs on activated donor B cells appeared to best identify donor-specific TCRbeta clones. No direct test of biological reproducibility was done here.

On this clone itself: What it binds is not known.

Unstimulated Tregs (CD4+CD25+CD127-) and CD4+CD25- non-Tregs were sorted from PBMCs. Repertoires were generated with immunoSEQ multiplex PCR, while TCRdb's copy carries only in-frame clones and drops some. The sample comprises 110,000 or so clones, around 91% of which are singletons, and roughly 0.63% rests with the top ten. Germline assignment: CDR1 LNHDA and CDR2 SQIVND (reference sequence). The ends lost 6 bases at V and 1 base at J; junction bases unmatched: 6. The CDR3 consists of 18 residues. The chain combines TRBV19 with TRBJ2-6; 13 bases line up with TRBD2. The sample comprised CD4+ T cells from blood. The TCR sequence derives from a human donor in good health. The CDR3 loop reads CASSDGLAGVSGANVLTF. CDR3 DNA: TGTGCCAGTAGCGACGGACTAGCGGGAGTATCTGGGGCCAACGTCCTGACTTTC.